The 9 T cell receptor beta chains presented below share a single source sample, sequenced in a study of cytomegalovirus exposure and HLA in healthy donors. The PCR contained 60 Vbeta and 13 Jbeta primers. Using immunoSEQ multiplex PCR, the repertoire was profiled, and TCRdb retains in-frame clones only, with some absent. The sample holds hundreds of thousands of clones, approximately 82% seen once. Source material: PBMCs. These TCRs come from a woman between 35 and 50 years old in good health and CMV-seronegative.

This CDR3 is CASRKLGAYNSPLHF. In nucleotides, the CDR3 is TGTGCCAGCAGAAAACTGGGCGCCTATAATTCACCCCTCCACTTT. The gene calls are TRBV6-6 and TRBJ1-6; D gene uncertain. CDR1 is MNHNY, CDR2 SVGAGI, per germline (reference sequence). V gave up 6 bases and J gave up 2 bases, with 11 bases separating them. This CDR3 spans 15 amino acids.

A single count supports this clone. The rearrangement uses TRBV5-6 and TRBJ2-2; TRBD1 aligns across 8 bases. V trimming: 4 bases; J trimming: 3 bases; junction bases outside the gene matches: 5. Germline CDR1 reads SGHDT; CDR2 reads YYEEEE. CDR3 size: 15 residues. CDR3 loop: CASSPRDRYTGELFF. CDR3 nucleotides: TGTGCCAGCAGCCCCCGGGACAGGTACACCGGGGAGCTGTTTTTT. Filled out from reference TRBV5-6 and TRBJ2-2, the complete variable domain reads DAGVTQSPTHLIKTRGQQVTLRCSPKSGHDTVSWYQQALGQGPQFIFQYYEEEERQRGNFPDRFSGHQFPNYSSELNVNALLLGDSALYLCASSPRDRYTGELFFGEGSRLTVL.

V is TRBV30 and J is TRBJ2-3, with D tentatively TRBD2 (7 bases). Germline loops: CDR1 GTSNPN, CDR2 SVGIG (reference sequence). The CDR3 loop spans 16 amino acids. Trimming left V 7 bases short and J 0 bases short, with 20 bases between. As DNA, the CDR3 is TGTGCCTCCACTAGAGGGGGGGCCAGTAGCACAGATACGCAGTATTTT. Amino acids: CASTRGGASSTDTQYF.

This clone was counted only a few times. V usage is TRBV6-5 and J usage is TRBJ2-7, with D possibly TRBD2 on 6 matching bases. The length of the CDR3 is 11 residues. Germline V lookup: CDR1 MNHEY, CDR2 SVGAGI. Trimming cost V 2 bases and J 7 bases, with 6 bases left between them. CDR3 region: CASSYGGEQYF. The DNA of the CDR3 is TGTGCCAGCAGTTACGGGGGGGAGCAGTACTTC.

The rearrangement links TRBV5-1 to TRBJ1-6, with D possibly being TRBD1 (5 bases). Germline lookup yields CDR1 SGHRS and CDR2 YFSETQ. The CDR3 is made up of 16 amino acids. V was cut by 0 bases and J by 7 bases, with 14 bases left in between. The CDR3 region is CASSLGSQGWNSPLHF. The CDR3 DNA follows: TGCGCCAGCAGCTTGGGTTCGCAGGGATGGAATTCACCCCTCCACTTT.

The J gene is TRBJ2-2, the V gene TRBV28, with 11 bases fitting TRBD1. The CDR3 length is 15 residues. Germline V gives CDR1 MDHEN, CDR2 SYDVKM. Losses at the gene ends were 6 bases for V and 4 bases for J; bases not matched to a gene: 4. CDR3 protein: CASSRDRGSTGELFF. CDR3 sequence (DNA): TGTGCCAGCAGCCGGGACAGGGGGAGCACCGGGGAGCTGTTTTTT.

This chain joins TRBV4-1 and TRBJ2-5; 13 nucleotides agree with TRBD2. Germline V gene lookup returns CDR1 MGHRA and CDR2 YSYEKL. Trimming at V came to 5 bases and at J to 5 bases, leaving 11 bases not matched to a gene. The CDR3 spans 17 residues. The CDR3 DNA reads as TGCGCCAGCAGCTTAAACTGGCCGGGACTAGCGGGGGAGACCCAGTACTTC. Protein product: CASSLNWPGLAGETQYF.

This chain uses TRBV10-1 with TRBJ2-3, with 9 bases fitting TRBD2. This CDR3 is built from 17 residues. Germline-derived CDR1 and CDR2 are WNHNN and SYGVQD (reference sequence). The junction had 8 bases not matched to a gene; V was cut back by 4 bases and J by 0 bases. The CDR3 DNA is TGCGCCAGCAGTGTTAGCGGGGGCCCCGTTAGCACAGATACGCAGTATTTT. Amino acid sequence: CASSVSGGPVSTDTQYF.

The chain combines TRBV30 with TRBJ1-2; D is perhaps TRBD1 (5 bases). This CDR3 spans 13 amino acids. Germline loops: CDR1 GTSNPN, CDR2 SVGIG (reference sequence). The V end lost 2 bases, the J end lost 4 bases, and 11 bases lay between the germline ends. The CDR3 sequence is CAWSPGGAYGYTF. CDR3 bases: TGTGCCTGGAGTCCCGGGGGAGCCTATGGCTACACCTTC.